One T cell receptor beta chain is described in this entry. Its antigen target is currently unknown. Base quality data are lacking; no much larger clone is found one base away. TCR beta CDR3 regions were sequenced from DNA using the immunoSEQ Assay. The authors processed their data as follows. T cell density was computed as TCR beta template counts normalized to usable DNA estimated by amplifying housekeeping genes. Using the preseqR package, richness was estimated by extrapolating to 120,000 templates for tissue samples and 400,000 templates for PBMC samples. Clonality was defined as one minus Pielou's evenness. To identify tissue-enriched TCRs, differential abundance testing was run on productive amino-acid clonotypes with a minimum total count of 5 and an alpha of 0.1. The Jaccard Index and the Morisita Overlap Index were used to measure repertoire overlap between compartments. GLIPH grouped TCR beta CDR3s together with public tetramer-defined viral CDR3s, and a viral motif had to include at least three viral sequences and show V-gene enrichment. TCRdb limited this immuneACCESS table to in-frame rearrangements with V and J called. A share of clones is missing; checked studies link under half to unresolved V genes, and the rest is unexplained. That table is the source of V, J and clone size, and D and trimming were worked out from the DNA. Present in this sample are 1,400 or so clones, less than 40% of which were seen just once. Roughly a tenth of the sample belongs to the ten largest clones.

The data stem from a study of T cells in localized non-small cell lung cancer (dated by TCRdb to 2020 to 2021). Regarding the complete study: T cell repertoires of fewer than 250 early-stage NSCLC patients were analyzed, with tumors being compared against uninvolved tumor-adjacent lungs. The cohort comprised 236 treatment-naïve NSCLC patients with resected, localized lung tumors. The mean age of the NSCLC patients was under 70 years, with 120 to 150 men and 85 to 110 women. Study-wide findings and limitations: A median of 57 of the top 100 tumor clones turned up in the paired uninvolved adjacent lung, and under 30 of those clones also ranked among the top 100 of that same adjacent lung. Longer overall survival was associated with higher blood T cell density, whereas shorter survival was associated with higher adjacent-lung clonality. Because multi-region tumor sequencing was not done, intratumor heterogeneity could not be ruled out. Because the study design was exploratory, TCR variables were selected using unadjusted p-values without false-discovery rate correction. The highest T cell clonality was observed in uninvolved tumor-adjacent lung, where clonality exceeded that of tumor, suggesting that antigenic responses were more focused in uninvolved tumor-adjacent lung.

Uninvolved adjacent lung was taken at least 2 cm from the tumor margin and confirmed free of atypia by two independent pathologists. At diagnosis, tumor, uninvolved tumor-adjacent lung and peripheral blood were collected and then preserved as a mix of FFPE and fresh-frozen material. The clonotype originates from a man aged 35 to 69 with stage I lung adenocarcinoma. This specimen consisted of normal lung tissue next to the tumor, obtained before any cancer treatment.

The sequence in DNA is TGCAGCGTCCGAGACAGGGGGCGTAATGAGCAGTTCTTC. It is translated as CSVRDRGRNEQFF. Here the chain combines TRBV29-1 and TRBJ2-1, with 10 middle bases fitting TRBD1. From a lookup of the germline V gene, CDR1 and CDR2 are SQVTM and ANQGSEA. The CDR3 covers 13 residues, taking in both the cysteine and the phenylalanine. The retained sequence is limited to the CDR3, 39 bases, with the frame set at the first base. The germline V end is reduced by 6 bases and the J end by 7 bases; junction bases left unmatched: 6.